The 2 T cell receptor beta chains listed next were all sequenced from one sample in a study of brain T cells in children with intractable seizures. Measured with immunoSEQ multiplex PCR; TCRdb has only the in-frame clones, and not every one. The table shows about 80,000 clones, with around nine tenths occurring only once. The sequencing used peripheral blood, collected at surgery. The receptors derive from a girl aged 2 to 9 with Rasmussen encephalitis and intractable seizures.

The chain combines TRBV5-6 with TRBJ1-6; the D is unclear. V lost 2 bases to trimming and J lost 7 bases, with 19 bases between them. CDR3 size: 17 residues. Germline assignment: CDR1 SGHDT and CDR2 YYEEEE. CDR3 DNA: TGTGCCAGCAGCTTTGGAAAAGACGGGCGGAGGAATTCACCCCTCCACTTT. Translating it yields CASSFGKDGRRNSPLHF.

The chain carries TRBV18 and TRBJ1-2, with 7 positions matching TRBD1. The CDR3 has 16 amino acids. V gave up 6 bases and J gave up 8 bases; unmatched junction bases: 18. Germline-derived CDR1 and CDR2 are KGHSH and LQKENI. The chain's CDR3 is CASSPIGQAAPSGYTF. In DNA, the CDR3 is TGTGCCAGCTCCCCTATCGGACAGGCGGCGCCCTCCGGCTACACCTTC.